These T cell receptor beta chains were read from a single sample in a study of blood T cell repertoires in COVID-19. The data were produced by immunoSEQ multiplex PCR, yet TCRdb's version contains in-frame clones alone and is incomplete. The sample contains about 73,000 clones, roughly nine tenths of which appear only once. The specimen was peripheral blood. The receptors were gathered from a man older than 75 with acute or convalescent COVID-19. CDR3s include the opening cysteine and the closing phenylalanine or tryptophan. Fields, in order: clone size, J gene, D gene, V gene, CDR3 protein, CDR3 DNA. The D gene is left open where the match is weak. A clone size is listed for some rows: how often the clone was seen (once, few, many), or a class if it is expanded.

abundance: .; j_gene: TRBJ1-1; d_gene: .; v_gene: TRBV6-5; CDR3aa: CASRAMDGEVAEAFF; CDR3nt: TGTGCCAGCAGGGCCATGGACGGGGAGGTAGCCGAAGCTTTCTTT
abundance: .; j_gene: TRBJ2-5; d_gene: TRBD1; v_gene: TRBV24-1; CDR3aa: CATSDDQGTGKAQETQYF; CDR3nt: TGTGCCACCAGTGATGACCAAGGGACAGGGAAGGCACAAGAGACCCAGTACTTC
abundance: .; j_gene: TRBJ1-5; d_gene: .; v_gene: TRBV2; CDR3aa: CASKATFSNQPQHF; CDR3nt: TGTGCCAGCAAAGCGACCTTTAGCAATCAGCCCCAGCATTTT
abundance: .; j_gene: TRBJ2-7; d_gene: .; v_gene: TRBV6-2/TRBV6-3; CDR3aa: CASSYSRLASYEQYF; CDR3nt: TGTGCCAGCAGTTACTCGAGGCTAGCTTCCTACGAGCAGTACTTC
abundance: .; j_gene: TRBJ1-2; d_gene: TRBD1; v_gene: TRBV5-1; CDR3aa: CASSLGPGQEVYGYTF; CDR3nt: TGCGCCAGCAGCCTTGGTCCCGGACAGGAAGTCTATGGCTACACCTTC
abundance: .; j_gene: TRBJ1-2; d_gene: .; v_gene: TRBV29-1; CDR3aa: CSVDPTGSAGYTF; CDR3nt: TGCAGCGTGGACCCTACAGGGAGTGCTGGCTACACCTTC
abundance: .; j_gene: TRBJ2-1; d_gene: TRBD2; v_gene: TRBV6-5; CDR3aa: CASSSEREGPLNEQFF; CDR3nt: TGTGCCAGCAGTTCGGAGCGGGAGGGCCCTCTGAATGAGCAGTTCTTC
abundance: .; j_gene: TRBJ2-5; d_gene: .; v_gene: TRBV5-1; CDR3aa: CASSSRGQAGETQYF; CDR3nt: TGCGCCAGCAGCTCTCGCGGTCAGGCGGGGGAGACCCAGTACTTC
abundance: .; j_gene: TRBJ1-1; d_gene: .; v_gene: TRBV27; CDR3aa: CASSGQGRTEAFF; CDR3nt: TGTGCCAGCAGTGGTCAGGGGAGAACTGAAGCTTTCTTT
abundance: once; j_gene: TRBJ2-5; d_gene: TRBD2; v_gene: TRBV25-1; CDR3aa: CASVGLSETQYF; CDR3nt: TGTGCCAGCGTGGGACTATCAGAGACCCAGTACTTC
abundance: .; j_gene: TRBJ2-1; d_gene: .; v_gene: TRBV9; CDR3aa: CASSMFPVRDNEQFF; CDR3nt: TGTGCCAGCAGCATGTTCCCCGTTAGAGACAATGAGCAGTTCTTC
abundance: once; j_gene: TRBJ1-2; d_gene: .; v_gene: TRBV6-1; CDR3aa: CASSEEAGVYGYTF; CDR3nt: TGTGCCAGCAGTGAAGAAGCAGGTGTCTATGGCTACACCTTC
abundance: .; j_gene: TRBJ2-5; d_gene: TRBD2; v_gene: TRBV6-5; CDR3aa: CASSYAGGRQETQYF; CDR3nt: TGTGCCAGCAGTTATGCGGGGGGCCGGCAAGAGACCCAGTACTTC
abundance: .; j_gene: TRBJ2-2; d_gene: .; v_gene: TRBV5-1; CDR3aa: CASSFRTDTGELFF; CDR3nt: TGCGCCAGCAGCTTCCGGACAGACACCGGGGAGCTGTTTTTT
abundance: .; j_gene: TRBJ2-3; d_gene: TRBD2; v_gene: TRBV2; CDR3aa: CASSEQRGGTDTQYF; CDR3nt: TGTGCCAGCAGTGAACAGCGGGGGGGGACAGATACGCAGTATTTT
abundance: .; j_gene: TRBJ2-2; d_gene: .; v_gene: TRBV5-6; CDR3aa: CASSSGGSTGELFF; CDR3nt: TGTGCCAGCAGCTCCGGGGGAAGCACCGGGGAGCTGTTTTTT
abundance: .; j_gene: TRBJ2-7; d_gene: TRBD2; v_gene: TRBV15; CDR3aa: CATRDISGSGYEQYF; CDR3nt: TGTGCCACCAGGGACATTAGCGGGAGTGGCTACGAGCAGTACTTC
abundance: .; j_gene: TRBJ2-2; d_gene: TRBD2; v_gene: TRBV7-2; CDR3aa: CASSLMASGVGELFF; CDR3nt: TGTGCCAGCAGCTTAATGGCTAGCGGGGTCGGGGAGCTGTTTTTT
abundance: .; j_gene: TRBJ2-3; d_gene: .; v_gene: TRBV12-3/TRBV12-4; CDR3aa: CASSTTTDTQYF; CDR3nt: TGTGCCAGCAGTACAACCACAGATACGCAGTATTTT
abundance: .; j_gene: TRBJ2-5; d_gene: TRBD1; v_gene: TRBV5-1; CDR3aa: CASSPGQGMETQYF; CDR3nt: TGCGCCAGCAGCCCGGGACAGGGGATGGAGACCCAGTACTTC
abundance: .; j_gene: TRBJ1-6; d_gene: .; v_gene: TRBV5-1; CDR3aa: CASSFSQGTYNSPLHF; CDR3nt: TGCGCCAGCAGCTTTTCTCAGGGGACCTATAATTCACCCCTCCACTTT
abundance: once; j_gene: TRBJ2-1; d_gene: .; v_gene: TRBV11-1; CDR3aa: CASSPSGVDEQFF; CDR3nt: TGTGCCAGCAGCCCCTCGGGGGTGGATGAGCAGTTCTTC
abundance: once; j_gene: TRBJ1-4; d_gene: TRBD1; v_gene: TRBV30; CDR3aa: CAWSSRTGGEKLFF; CDR3nt: TGTGCCTGGAGTTCTCGGACAGGGGGGGAAAAACTGTTTTTT
abundance: .; j_gene: TRBJ2-7; d_gene: TRBD2; v_gene: TRBV13; CDR3aa: CASSFSPGLAGGYEQYF; CDR3nt: TGTGCCAGCAGCTTTTCACCGGGACTAGCGGGAGGCTACGAGCAGTACTTC
abundance: .; j_gene: TRBJ2-2; d_gene: .; v_gene: TRBV7-3; CDR3aa: CASSTYRAGELFF; CDR3nt: TGTGCCAGCAGCACGTACAGGGCCGGGGAGCTGTTTTTT
abundance: .; j_gene: TRBJ2-7; d_gene: TRBD2; v_gene: TRBV29-1; CDR3aa: CSVRTTSGSSVEQYF; CDR3nt: TGCAGCGTCCGCACCACTAGCGGGAGCTCCGTCGAGCAGTACTTC
abundance: .; j_gene: TRBJ1-4; d_gene: .; v_gene: TRBV27; CDR3aa: CASSPTESNEKLFF; CDR3nt: TGTGCCAGCAGCCCGACAGAAAGTAATGAAAAACTGTTTTTT
abundance: .; j_gene: TRBJ1-1; d_gene: .; v_gene: TRBV2; CDR3aa: CASSDTYTEAFF; CDR3nt: TGTGCCAGCAGTGACACTTACACTGAAGCTTTCTTT
abundance: .; j_gene: TRBJ2-7; d_gene: TRBD2; v_gene: TRBV2; CDR3aa: CASSLQRTSGGPYEQYF; CDR3nt: TGTGCCAGCAGTCTACAGAGGACTAGCGGGGGACCCTACGAGCAGTACTTC
abundance: once; j_gene: TRBJ1-5; d_gene: .; v_gene: TRBV3-1/TRBV3-2; CDR3aa: CASSQGQGNQPQHF; CDR3nt: TGTGCCAGCAGCCAAGGGCAGGGGAATCAGCCCCAGCATTTT
abundance: .; j_gene: TRBJ1-1; d_gene: .; v_gene: TRBV6-4; CDR3aa: CASSDSVAPPNTEAFF; CDR3nt: TGTGCCAGCAGTGACTCGGTGGCACCGCCGAACACTGAAGCTTTCTTT
abundance: .; j_gene: TRBJ2-3; d_gene: .; v_gene: TRBV5-4; CDR3aa: CASSLAGHVDTQYF; CDR3nt: TGTGCCAGCAGCTTGGCAGGGCACGTGGATACGCAGTATTTT
abundance: .; j_gene: TRBJ2-5; d_gene: TRBD2; v_gene: TRBV18; CDR3aa: CASSPQREVGETQYF; CDR3nt: TGTGCCAGCTCACCGCAGCGGGAGGTGGGCGAGACCCAGTACTTC
abundance: once; j_gene: TRBJ1-3; d_gene: .; v_gene: TRBV30; CDR3aa: CASRSSGNTIYF; CDR3nt: TGTGCCTCCCGGAGCTCTGGAAACACCATATATTTT
abundance: .; j_gene: TRBJ1-2; d_gene: .; v_gene: TRBV29-1; CDR3aa: CSVGGKQGVYGYTF; CDR3nt: TGCAGCGTTGGGGGAAAACAGGGTGTCTATGGCTACACCTTC
abundance: once; j_gene: TRBJ1-2; d_gene: .; v_gene: TRBV5-1; CDR3aa: CASSLPGPGYTF; CDR3nt: TGCGCCAGCAGCTTGCCAGGGCCCGGCTACACCTTC
abundance: .; j_gene: TRBJ1-6; d_gene: .; v_gene: TRBV25-1; CDR3aa: CASSTGNNSPLHF; CDR3nt: TGTGCCAGCAGTACAGGCAATAATTCACCCCTCCACTTT
abundance: .; j_gene: TRBJ2-3; d_gene: .; v_gene: TRBV4-1; CDR3aa: CASSQAYGRGDTQYF; CDR3nt: TGCGCCAGCAGCCAAGCATACGGCCGGGGAGATACGCAGTATTTT
abundance: .; j_gene: TRBJ2-7; d_gene: TRBD2; v_gene: TRBV20-1; CDR3aa: CSASGREGYEQYF; CDR3nt: TGCAGTGCTAGTGGGCGGGAGGGCTACGAGCAGTACTTC
abundance: .; j_gene: TRBJ2-1; d_gene: TRBD1; v_gene: TRBV5-8; CDR3aa: CASSFPRTGGSNEQFF; CDR3nt: TGTGCCAGCAGCTTCCCAAGGACAGGGGGGTCCAATGAGCAGTTCTTC
abundance: .; j_gene: TRBJ1-2; d_gene: TRBD1; v_gene: TRBV6-1; CDR3aa: CASSDRDRGHYGYTF; CDR3nt: TGTGCCAGCAGTGACCGGGACAGGGGACACTATGGCTACACCTTC
abundance: .; j_gene: TRBJ1-1; d_gene: TRBD1; v_gene: TRBV6-5; CDR3aa: CASRLDRGPNTEAFF; CDR3nt: TGTGCCAGCAGGTTGGACAGGGGGCCCAACACTGAAGCTTTCTTT
abundance: .; j_gene: TRBJ2-7; d_gene: .; v_gene: TRBV12-3/TRBV12-4; CDR3aa: CASSPGGLYEQYF; CDR3nt: TGTGCCAGCAGCCCCGGAGGTCTCTACGAGCAGTACTTC
abundance: .; j_gene: TRBJ1-5; d_gene: TRBD1; v_gene: TRBV19; CDR3aa: CASSSWTGHSNQPQHF; CDR3nt: TGTGCCAGTAGTTCCTGGACAGGCCATAGCAATCAGCCCCAGCATTTT
abundance: .; j_gene: TRBJ2-7; d_gene: TRBD1; v_gene: TRBV5-1; CDR3aa: CASSPRDREQYF; CDR3nt: TGCGCCAGCAGCCCCCGGGACAGGGAGCAGTACTTC
abundance: .; j_gene: TRBJ2-5; d_gene: TRBD1; v_gene: TRBV6-5; CDR3aa: CASGEDRAQTQYF; CDR3nt: TGTGCCAGCGGAGAGGACAGGGCCCAGACCCAGTACTTC
abundance: .; j_gene: TRBJ1-1; d_gene: .; v_gene: TRBV5-1; CDR3aa: CASSQTPEGTEAFF; CDR3nt: TGCGCCAGCAGCCAGACTCCCGAAGGCACTGAAGCTTTCTTT
abundance: .; j_gene: TRBJ1-5; d_gene: .; v_gene: TRBV19; CDR3aa: CASSMMGALEPQHF; CDR3nt: TGTGCCAGTAGTATGATGGGGGCGCTGGAGCCCCAGCATTTT
abundance: .; j_gene: TRBJ2-1; d_gene: TRBD2; v_gene: TRBV5-4; CDR3aa: CASSRLAGTQRFF; CDR3nt: TGTGCCAGCAGTCGACTAGCGGGGACTCAGCGGTTCTTC
abundance: once; j_gene: TRBJ1-3; d_gene: .; v_gene: TRBV25-1; CDR3aa: CASTLDRSSGNTIYF; CDR3nt: TGTGCCAGCACCCTCGACCGGAGCTCTGGAAACACCATATATTTT
abundance: .; j_gene: TRBJ2-7; d_gene: .; v_gene: TRBV7-9; CDR3aa: CASSFLPPLRGEQYF; CDR3nt: TGTGCCAGCAGCTTCTTGCCTCCCCTAAGGGGCGAGCAGTACTTC